What follows are 3 T cell receptor beta chains derived from one specimen sequenced in a study of human T cells and chemical hapten exposure. Described time point: patch test 1, 2 weeks after DPC sensitization. Treatment reported: therapeutic diphenylcyclopropenone sensitization with weekly scalp DPC. TCRdb analysed the RACE reads with MiXCR anew, one entry per CDR3 protein. The sample records fewer than 400,000 distinct CDR3 sequences, around 7% being singletons. The sequencing used whole blood, collected in connection with sensitization to the hapten diphenylcyclopropenone (DPC). These receptors all come from a woman younger than 35 with alopecia areata. Some clones in this sample may be carry-over from other donors' samples.

At least ten counts were recorded for this clonotype. The rearrangement uses TRBV20-1 and TRBJ2-3, with TRBD1 identical over 12 bases. The CDR3 sequence is 15 residues long. The V and J ends lost 5 bases and 4 bases, in that order; junction bases with no gene match: 7. Germline V gene data show CDR1 as DFQATT and CDR2 as SNEGSKA (reference sequence). CDR3 sequence: CSALVGTGGSDTQYF. In nucleotides, the CDR3 is TGCAGTGCTCTCGTCGGGACAGGGGGCTCAGATACGCAGTATTTT.

This clonotype was observed at least ten times. The rearrangement links TRBV6-5 to TRBJ1-5; D is undetermined. Germline CDR1 is MNHEY and CDR2 is SVGAGI. This CDR3 is built from 15 residues. V dropped 0 bases and J dropped 3 bases, with 9 bases sitting between them. CDR3 loop: CASSYSGGDNQPQHF. The CDR3 DNA follows: TGTGCCAGCAGTTACTCTGGAGGTGACAATCAGCCCCAGCATTTT.

This clonotype occurred many times. This rearrangement joins TRBV28 to TRBJ2-5, with TRBD1 matching 7 bases. Germline V gene data show CDR1 as MDHEN and CDR2 as SYDVKM. Trimming at V came to 6 bases and at J to 5 bases, leaving 3 bases not matched to a gene. The CDR3 contains 12 residues. The CDR3 region has the DNA TGTGCCAGCAGGACAGGGTTTGAGACCCAGTACTTC. Protein: CASRTGFETQYF.